The 31 T cell receptor beta chains listed next were all sequenced from one sample in a study of blood T cells in healthy people across ages. Combining a sample-barcoded 5' primer with a J-beta primer mix, a second PCR ran for about 7 to 11 cycles. TCRdb analysed the 5' RACE reads with MiXCR anew, one entry per CDR3 protein. The repertoire holds hundreds of thousands of distinct CDR3 sequences, with 32% as singletons. Input material: blood. These TCRs come from a woman aged 80 or older in good health.

In this sample, this clonotype turned up many times. The chain couples TRBV6-4 to TRBJ2-3; TRBD1 might be the D (5 bases). The germline V gene encodes CDR1 MRHNA and CDR2 SNTAGT. CDR3 length: 13 amino acids. V was shortened by 4 bases and J by 2 bases, with 7 bases between the two germline ends. In DNA, the CDR3 is TGTGCCAGCAGTGGACAGCCCACAGATACGCAGTATTTT. Its translation is CASSGQPTDTQYF.

This clonotype has ten or more counts. Possible read error: a much larger clone is one base away. This chain links TRBV3-1 with TRBJ1-2; D remains ambiguous. Trimming pared 0 bases from V and 0 bases from J, leaving 11 bases between. Germline V gene lookup returns CDR1 LGHDT and CDR2 YNNKEL (reference sequence). This CDR3 has 16 residues. This CDR3 is CASSQDWGSANYGYTF. CDR3 coding DNA: TGTGCCAGCAGCCAAGATTGGGGATCGGCTAACTATGGCTACACCTTC.

This clonotype was observed a handful of times. An end of the junction does not agree with germline; a read error may underlie this. The chain links TRBV12-3 or TRBV12-4 to TRBJ1-1; D uncertain. This CDR3 region has 14 residues. The CDR3 DNA reads TGTGCCAGCAGTTTAGGGCAGCTGAACGCTGAAGCTTTCTTT. Translated: CASSLGQLNAEAFF.

This clonotype was counted many times. This chain joins TRBV27 and TRBJ2-4; TRBD1 matches 7 bases. V was pared by 3 bases and J by 3 bases, with 2 bases of the junction left unmatched. Germline CDR1 reads MNHEY; CDR2 reads SMNVEV (reference sequence). CDR3 length: 14 amino acids. The CDR3 DNA reads as TGTGCCAGCAGTTTTTCAGGGGGCAAAAACATTCAGTACTTC. As protein: CASSFSGGKNIQYF.

The count of this clonotype is one. CDR3 in amino acids: CASKGLGVTSTDTQYF. The CDR3 DNA sequence: TGTGCCAGCAAAGGTTTGGGAGTTACTAGCACAGATACGCAGTATTTT. The chain combines TRBV28 with TRBJ2-3; D is perhaps TRBD2 (5 bases). This CDR3 has 16 amino acids. Trimming took 7 bases from V and 0 from J, leaving 17 bases between them. CDR1 and CDR2 (germline): MDHEN, SYDVKM.

The chain carries TRBV20-1 and TRBJ2-3; D may be TRBD2 (6 bases). V was pared by 4 bases and J by 2 bases, with 13 bases between. The CDR3 runs 14 residues. Germline V gene lookup returns CDR1 DFQATT and CDR2 SNEGSKA (reference sequence). The CDR3 is CSATPGLTTDTQYF. As DNA, the CDR3 is TGCAGTGCTACTCCGGGACTGACCACAGATACGCAGTATTTT.

This clonotype has at least ten counts. The genes are TRBV9 and TRBJ2-1; D not certain. V was shortened by 3 bases and J by 5 bases, with 6 bases between the two germline ends. CDR3 length equals 12 residues. Germline loops: CDR1 SGDLS, CDR2 YYNGEE. The CDR3 sequence is CASSARDNEQFF. CDR3 nucleotide sequence: TGTGCCAGCAGCGCTCGGGACAATGAGCAGTTCTTC.

This clonotype showed up many times. The rearrangement joins TRBV18 to TRBJ2-3; TRBD1 matches 9 bases. With 3 bases clipped from V and 6 bases from J, the junction kept 4 bases outside the gene matches. Germline V lookup: CDR1 KGHSH, CDR2 LQKENI. CDR3 length: 14 residues. The CDR3 region has the DNA TGTGCCAGCTCACCGGGACAGGGTCGGGATACGCAGTATTTT. It translates to CASSPGQGRDTQYF. The full variable domain, rest sourced from reference TRBV18 and TRBJ2-3, is NAGVMQNPRHLVRRRGQEARLRCSPMKGHSHVYWYRQLPEEGLKFMVYLQKENIIDESGMPKERFSAEFPKEGPSILRIQQVVRGDSAAYFCASSPGQGRDTQYFGPGTRLTVL.

V is TRBV19 and J is TRBJ2-1, with D hard to call. V dropped 4 bases and J dropped 5 bases, with 15 bases sitting between them. Germline V gene sequence: CDR1 LNHDA, CDR2 SQIVND (reference sequence). This CDR3 is built from 15 residues. The CDR3, as DNA: TGTGCCAGTAGTACGGATTGGGGTCAGGACAATGAGCAGTTCTTC. Translating it yields CASSTDWGQDNEQFF.

V and J are TRBV7-8 and TRBJ2-7; unclear D gene. Trimming left V 1 base short and J 1 base short, with 5 bases between. The CDR3 sequence is 13 residues long. Germline-derived CDR1 and CDR2 are SGHVS and FQNEAQ. The CDR3 loop is CASSLDPSYEQYF. The CDR3 DNA reads as TGTGCCAGCAGCTTAGACCCTTCCTACGAGCAGTACTTC.

The chain has TRBV20-1 and TRBJ2-7, with D perhaps TRBD2 (5 bases). The CDR3 spans 13 residues. Trimming shortened V by 3 bases and J by 5 bases, and 14 bases separated the two germline ends. Per germline, CDR1 DFQATT and CDR2 SNEGSKA (reference sequence). The CDR3, as DNA: TGCAGTGCTAGTGCACTAGGAGGTGACGAGCAGTACTTC. This encodes CSASALGGDEQYF.

This clonotype has more than one count but fewer than ten. The chain is built from TRBV2 and TRBJ2-3; 10 nucleotides align to TRBD2. V shed 6 bases, J shed 6 bases, and the junction held 6 bases outside the gene matches. This CDR3 is 14 amino acids long. Germline V gene data show CDR1 as SNHLY and CDR2 as FYNNEI. CDR3 residues: CASSARTSGDTQYF. For the CDR3, the DNA is TGTGCCAGCAGCGCCCGGACTAGCGGCGATACGCAGTATTTT.

The genes are TRBV9 and TRBJ1-4; no clear D. CDR1 is SGDLS and CDR2 is YYNGEE in the germline V gene. The CDR3 extends over 15 amino acids. The V end lost 4 bases, the J end lost 7 bases, and 17 bases lay between the germline ends. CDR3 residues: CASSPSLGSVEKLFF. CDR3 DNA sequence: TGTGCCAGCAGCCCGAGCCTGGGGTCCGTTGAAAAACTGTTTTTT.

As regards this clonotype: This may be a read error: a much more frequent sequence differs by one nucleotide. The J gene is TRBJ2-7, the V gene TRBV6-1; 8 bases agree with TRBD2. This CDR3 spans 12 amino acids. The germline gives CDR1 MNHNS, CDR2 SASEGT. J was trimmed by 6 bases and V by 8 bases; bases with no gene match: 6. The CDR3 DNA reads TGTGCCAGCTACCGGGGGGGCGGCGAGCAGTACTTC. Translated: CASYRGGGEQYF.

As to this clonotype: This may stem from a read error, because a much larger clone lies one nucleotide away. The V gene is TRBV24-1, the J gene TRBJ2-1; D perhaps matches TRBD1 (6 bases). The DNA end lines up better with TRBJ2-7; the J call may be wrong. Germline CDR1 and CDR2: KGHDR and SFDVKD. The CDR3 contains 16 residues. CDR3 in DNA: TGTGCCACCAGTGACCGGACAGCCAGCTCCTACAATGAGCAGTACTTC. This codes for CATSDRTASSYNEQYF.

This clonotype was seen at least ten times. J is TRBJ2-4 and V is TRBV7-8; 7 positions agree with TRBD2. This CDR3 is 14 amino acids long. Per germline, CDR1 SGHVS and CDR2 FQNEAQ. Trimming took 4 bases from V and 1 from J; bases not matched to a gene: 1. The CDR3 region is CASSYSGAKNIQYF. CDR3 DNA: TGTGCCAGCAGCTATAGCGGGGCCAAAAACATTCAGTACTTC.

This clonotype was recorded many times. The chain recombines TRBV27 with TRBJ2-3, with D perhaps TRBD2 (6 bases). The CDR3 is made up of 15 amino acids. Trimming left V 4 bases short and J 0 bases short, with 11 bases between. Germline assignment: CDR1 MNHEY and CDR2 SMNVEV (reference sequence). CDR3 loop: CASSSAGLSTDTQYF. The DNA of the CDR3 is TGTGCCAGCAGTTCCGCGGGACTGAGCACAGATACGCAGTATTTT.

Comments on this clonotype: This may come from a read error, since a much larger clone is one base off. This chain uses TRBV20-1 with TRBJ2-3; TRBD2 matches at 9 bases. The CDR3 covers 16 residues. Losses at the gene ends were 3 bases for V and 3 bases for J; bases not matched to a gene: 10. Germline V gene data show CDR1 as DFQATT and CDR2 as SNEGSKA (reference sequence). The CDR3 is CSARTGGRGGTDTQYF. The CDR3 DNA follows: TGCAGTGCTAGGACGGGGGGGCGGGGGGGGACAGATACGCAGTATTTT.

On this clonotype itself: An end of the junction differs from the germline gene, which may be a read error. V usage is TRBV6-5 and J usage is TRBJ2-7, with 11 positions matching TRBD1. The germline gives CDR1 MNHEY, CDR2 SVGAGI. The CDR3 covers 14 residues. CDR3 nucleotide sequence: TGTGTCAGCAGTTACGGGACAGGGGGTTACGAGCAGGACTTC. It translates to CVSSYGTGGYEQDF.

The chain links TRBV7-3 to TRBJ2-2; D is perhaps TRBD2 (6 bases). Germline loops: CDR1 SGHTA, CDR2 FQGTGA. The CDR3 covers 16 residues. V gave up 4 bases and J gave up 4 bases, with 16 bases separating them. CDR3 nucleotides: TGTGCCAGCAGCTCCACCGGGGGTCGCGGCACCGGGGAGCTGTTTTTT. Translation gives CASSSTGGRGTGELFF. Filled out from reference TRBV7-3 and TRBJ2-2, the complete variable domain reads GAGVSQTPSNKVTEKGKYVELRCDPISGHTALYWYRQSLGQGPEFLIYFQGTGAADDSGLPNDRFFAVRPEGSVSTLKIQRTERGDSAVYLCASSSTGGRGTGELFFGEGSRLTVL.

This clonotype has just a few counts. V gene TRBV7-3 combines with J gene TRBJ2-2, with 8 bases lining up with TRBD2. The CDR3 contains 15 residues. Trimming cost V 3 bases and J 7 bases; bases outside gene matches: 7. Germline V gene data show CDR1 as SGHTA and CDR2 as FQGTGA. The CDR3: CASSFIAGKGGELFF. The DNA for the CDR3 is TGTGCCAGCAGCTTTATAGCGGGGAAGGGCGGGGAGCTGTTTTTT.

In regard to this clonotype: With a much larger clone just one base away, this may be a read error. The chain is built from TRBV12-3 or TRBV12-4 and TRBJ2-3; 14 positions agree with TRBD2. With V trimmed by 6 bases and J by 6 bases, 5 bases remained unmatched. The CDR3 runs 15 residues. The DNA of the CDR3 is TGTGCCAGCAGCGTGACTAGCGGGAGGGCGGATACGCAGTATTTT. Translated: CASSVTSGRADTQYF.

This clonotype was seen ten or more times. The gene calls are TRBV7-2 and TRBJ2-4; D gene uncertain. V was pared by 1 base and J by 9 bases, with 7 bases between. The CDR3 consists of 12 residues. Germline CDR1 is SGHTA and CDR2 is FQGNSA. The CDR3 coding sequence is TGTGCCAGCAGCTTAGGCAGGAGCATTCAGTACTTC. This translates into CASSLGRSIQYF.

In this sample, this clonotype turned up a few times. This chain links TRBV7-6 with TRBJ2-1; the D gene is possibly TRBD2 (6 bases). Germline CDR1 SGHVS, CDR2 FNYEAQ. This CDR3 comprises 15 residues. With 5 bases removed from V and 7 bases from J, the gap between germline ends came to 18 bases. CDR3 loop: CASSLQAPGENEQFF. The CDR3 coding sequence is TGTGCCAGCAGCCTACAGGCCCCGGGGGAGAATGAGCAGTTCTTC. The full variable domain, in which reference TRBV7-6 and TRBJ2-1 provide the parts outside the CDR3, is GAGVSQSPRYKVTKRGQDVALRCDPISGHVSLYWYRQALGQGPEFLTYFNYEAQQDKSGLPNDRFSAERPEGSISTLTIQRTEQRDSAMYRCASSLQAPGENEQFFGPGTRLTVL.

The CDR3 protein is CASSPRVLETQYF. The CDR3 DNA follows: TGTGCCAGCAGCCCCAGGGTTTTAGAGACCCAGTACTTC. The chain has TRBV7-2 and TRBJ2-7; possible D gene TRBD1, 5 bases. The J call is uncertain, as TRBJ2-5 better fits the DNA end. The CDR3 loop spans 13 amino acids. The germline gives CDR1 SGHTA, CDR2 FQGNSA.

This clonotype was counted only a few times. This chain links TRBV4-2 with TRBJ2-7; tentative D call: TRBD2 (5 bases). The DNA end favors TRBJ2-5, so the J call may be wrong. The CDR3 length is 15 residues. The germline gives CDR1 LGHNA, CDR2 YNFKEQ. The DNA for the CDR3 is TGTGCCAGCAGCCAAGATGTCGGGGTGCGGGAGACCCAGTACTTC. It yields the protein CASSQDVGVRETQYF.

This clonotype was seen a handful of times. The V and J genes are TRBV15 and TRBJ1-1; possible D gene TRBD1, 5 bases. CDR1 and CDR2 from the germline V gene are LNHNV and YYDKDF (reference sequence). This CDR3 comprises 14 residues. V was pared by 3 bases and J by 2 bases, with 10 bases between. For the CDR3, the DNA is TGTGCCACCAGCAGCTTGACAGCAAACACTGAAGCTTTCTTT. Translating it yields CATSSLTANTEAFF.

This clonotype was picked up a small number of times. This rearrangement joins TRBV29-1 to TRBJ2-5; D gene unclear. The CDR3 is 15 amino acids. Germline V lookup: CDR1 SQVTM, CDR2 ANQGSEA. The V end lost 4 bases, the J end lost 4 bases, and 19 bases lay between the germline ends. CDR3 protein: CSVGSADVFGETQYF. CDR3 nucleotides: TGCAGCGTTGGTTCGGCTGACGTATTCGGAGAGACCCAGTACTTC.

Ten or more counts support this clonotype. Here the CDR3 DNA reads TGTGCCAGCAGCGTGGGGGCAGGGTATGAGCAGTTCTTC. Its protein product is CASSVGAGYEQFF. This chain links TRBV9 with TRBJ2-1, with D possibly matching TRBD1 (6 bases). Germline lookup yields CDR1 SGDLS and CDR2 YYNGEE. The CDR3 loop spans 13 amino acids. V dropped 2 bases and J dropped 8 bases, with 11 bases sitting between them.

In this sample, this clonotype turned up many times. The rearrangement uses TRBV20-1 and TRBJ2-1; perhaps TRBD2 as D (6 bases). CDR3 length: 13 residues. Germline CDR1 reads DFQATT; CDR2 reads SNEGSKA (reference sequence). V was cut by 6 bases and J by 8 bases, with 17 bases left in between. The CDR3 DNA sequence: TGCAGTGCCCCGGGAGCCCTTGGTTATGAGCAGTTCTTC. As protein: CSAPGALGYEQFF.

This clonotype was picked up a small number of times. The chain has TRBV7-9 and TRBJ1-2; a weak D match, TRBD1 (6 bases). The CDR3 runs 14 residues. Trimming shortened V by 3 bases and J by 7 bases, and 15 bases separated the two germline ends. CDR1 SEHNR and CDR2 FQNEAQ come from the germline V gene (reference sequence). CDR3 in DNA: TGTGCCAGCAGCTTCCAACGGGGGGCTCGTGGCTACACCTTC. Translating gives CASSFQRGARGYTF.